Presented here are 7 T cell receptor beta chains from one specimen sequenced in a study of shared clonotypes between healthy human individuals. Method: immunoSEQ multiplex PCR; TCRdb's copy keeps in-frame clones and lacks some. Of 950,000 to 1,300,000 clones listed, approximately 68% are singletons. Input material: memory CD4+ T cells sorted from blood. Noted subset: CD45RA-negative fraction. The receptors were sampled from a man aged 18 to 29 in good health.

Concerning this clone: The sample holds other DNA sequences that translate to the same CDR3. The chain joins TRBV4-1 to TRBJ2-3; 9 bases align to TRBD2. This CDR3 spans 16 amino acids. V lost 1 base and J lost 1; bases outside the gene matches: 3. Per germline, CDR1 MGHRA and CDR2 YSYEKL. As DNA, the CDR3 is TGCGCCAGCAGCCAAGTGTTAGCGGGGGGCACAGATACGCAGTATTTT. Translated, it gives CASSQVLAGGTDTQYF.

This clone was detected once. The chain uses TRBV5-6 and TRBJ2-7, with D perhaps given as TRBD1 or TRBD2 (5 bases each). V was trimmed by 1 base and J by 0 bases, leaving 14 bases between them. The length of the CDR3 is 16 residues. Looked up from germline, CDR1 is SGHDT and CDR2 is YYEEEE. The CDR3 loop reads CASSLLGAALSYEQYF. The DNA of the CDR3 is TGTGCCAGCAGCTTGCTCGGGGCCGCTCTCTCCTACGAGCAGTACTTC. Drawing the rest from reference TRBV5-6 and TRBJ2-7, the complete variable domain is DAGVTQSPTHLIKTRGQQVTLRCSPKSGHDTVSWYQQALGQGPQFIFQYYEEEERQRGNFPDRFSGHQFPNYSSELNVNALLLGDSALYLCASSLLGAALSYEQYFGPGTRLTVT.

The chain employs TRBV5-4 and TRBJ1-6; a weak D match, TRBD1 (5 bases). The CDR3 totals 15 residues. Per the germline V gene, CDR1 is SGHNT and CDR2 is YYREEE (reference sequence). V lost 4 bases and J lost 9, with 17 bases in between. The CDR3 region is CASSPGTAFSSPLHF. Here the CDR3 DNA reads TGTGCCAGCAGCCCCGGGACTGCCTTTAGTTCACCCCTCCACTTT.

The V call is TRBV5-1, the J call TRBJ2-5; D perhaps matches TRBD2 (6 bases). CDR1 is SGHRS and CDR2 is YFSETQ in the germline V gene. Trimming cost V 4 bases and J 5 bases, with 12 bases left between them. The CDR3 spans 13 residues. The DNA for the CDR3 is TGCGCCAGCAGCCCGACTAGTATCGAGACCCAGTACTTC. Translation: CASSPTSIETQYF.

CDR3 nucleotides: TGTGCCAGCAGGCTGACTAGCAGGAGCACAGATACGCAGTATTTT. Translation gives CASRLTSRSTDTQYF. The chain recombines TRBV6-5 with TRBJ2-3, with 7 bases fitting TRBD2. This CDR3 contains 15 residues. V lost 6 bases and J lost 0; bases outside the gene matches: 6. The germline V gene has CDR1 MNHEY and CDR2 SVGAGI.

There are a few counts of this clone. V gene TRBV19 combines with J gene TRBJ1-1; 7 nucleotides line up with TRBD1. Germline-derived CDR1 and CDR2 are LNHDA and SQIVND (reference sequence). V gave up 5 bases and J gave up 6 bases; unmatched junction bases: 6. The CDR3 is 13 amino acids. CDR3 sequence: CASSVTGAAEAFF. CDR3 nucleotide sequence: TGTGCCAGTAGTGTCACAGGGGCCGCTGAAGCTTTCTTT.

The genes are TRBV19 and TRBJ2-2; TRBD1 might be the D (6 bases). The V end was cut by 2 bases, the J end by 4 bases, with 14 bases between. This CDR3 is built from 16 residues. Germline V gene data show CDR1 as LNHDA and CDR2 as SQIVND (reference sequence). The CDR3 loop is CASSILTGQSTGELFF. CDR3 sequence (DNA): TGTGCCAGTAGTATACTCACAGGGCAAAGCACCGGGGAGCTGTTTTTT.